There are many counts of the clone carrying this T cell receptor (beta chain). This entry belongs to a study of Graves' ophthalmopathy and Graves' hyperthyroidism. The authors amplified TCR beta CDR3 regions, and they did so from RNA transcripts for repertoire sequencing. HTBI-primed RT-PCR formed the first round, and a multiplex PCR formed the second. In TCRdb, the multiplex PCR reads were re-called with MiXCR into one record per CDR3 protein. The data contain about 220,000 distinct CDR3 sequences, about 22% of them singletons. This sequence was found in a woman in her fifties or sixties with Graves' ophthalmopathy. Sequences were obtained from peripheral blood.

CDR3 protein: CASSHQGQPQHF. The CDR3 DNA reads as TGTGCCAGCAGCCACCAGGGACAGCCCCAGCATTTT. The chain uses TRBV7-2 and TRBJ1-5; a possible D gene is TRBD1 (5 bases). The V gene lost 5 bases and the J gene lost 7 bases, with 9 bases spanning the gap. The germline V gene has CDR1 SGHTA and CDR2 FQGNSA. The CDR3 contains 12 residues.